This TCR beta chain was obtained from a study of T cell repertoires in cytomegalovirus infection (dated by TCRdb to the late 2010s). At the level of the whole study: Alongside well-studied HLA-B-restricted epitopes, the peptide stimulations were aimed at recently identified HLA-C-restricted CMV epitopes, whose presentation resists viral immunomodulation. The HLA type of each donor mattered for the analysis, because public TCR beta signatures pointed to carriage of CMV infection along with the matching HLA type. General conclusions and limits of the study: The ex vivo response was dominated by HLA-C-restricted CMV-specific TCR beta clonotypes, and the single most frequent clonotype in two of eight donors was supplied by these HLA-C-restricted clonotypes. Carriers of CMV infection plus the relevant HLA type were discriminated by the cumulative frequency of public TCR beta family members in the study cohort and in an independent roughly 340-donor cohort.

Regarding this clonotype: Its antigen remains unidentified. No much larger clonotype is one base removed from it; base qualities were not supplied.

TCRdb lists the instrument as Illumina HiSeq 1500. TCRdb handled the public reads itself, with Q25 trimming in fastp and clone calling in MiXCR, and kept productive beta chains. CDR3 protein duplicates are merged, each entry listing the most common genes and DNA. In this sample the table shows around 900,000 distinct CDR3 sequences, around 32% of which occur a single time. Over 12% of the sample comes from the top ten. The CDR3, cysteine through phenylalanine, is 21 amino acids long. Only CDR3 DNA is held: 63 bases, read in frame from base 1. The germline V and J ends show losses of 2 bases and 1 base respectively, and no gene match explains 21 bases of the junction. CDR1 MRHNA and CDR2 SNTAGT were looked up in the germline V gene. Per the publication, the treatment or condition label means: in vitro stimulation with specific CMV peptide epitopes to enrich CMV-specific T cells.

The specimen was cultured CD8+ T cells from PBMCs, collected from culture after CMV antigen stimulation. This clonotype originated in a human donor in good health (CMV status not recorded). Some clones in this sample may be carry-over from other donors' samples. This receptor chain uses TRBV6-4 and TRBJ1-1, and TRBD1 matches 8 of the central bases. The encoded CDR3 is CASSDPSGRPGGRVRNTEAFF. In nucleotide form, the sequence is TGTGCCAGCAGTGACCCGAGTGGGAGGCCAGGGGGCAGGGTAAGGAACACTGAAGCTTTCTTT.